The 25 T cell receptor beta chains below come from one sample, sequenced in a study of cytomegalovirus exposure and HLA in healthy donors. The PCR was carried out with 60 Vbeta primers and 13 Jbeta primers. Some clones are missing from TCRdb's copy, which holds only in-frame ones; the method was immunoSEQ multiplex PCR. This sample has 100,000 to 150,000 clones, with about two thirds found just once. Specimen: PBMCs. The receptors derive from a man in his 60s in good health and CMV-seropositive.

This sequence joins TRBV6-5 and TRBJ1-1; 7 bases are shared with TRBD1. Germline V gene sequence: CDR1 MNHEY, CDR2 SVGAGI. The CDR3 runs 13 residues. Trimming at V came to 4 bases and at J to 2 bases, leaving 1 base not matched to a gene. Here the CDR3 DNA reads TGTGCCAGCAGTTGGACAGGAAACACTGAAGCTTTCTTT. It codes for CASSWTGNTEAFF.

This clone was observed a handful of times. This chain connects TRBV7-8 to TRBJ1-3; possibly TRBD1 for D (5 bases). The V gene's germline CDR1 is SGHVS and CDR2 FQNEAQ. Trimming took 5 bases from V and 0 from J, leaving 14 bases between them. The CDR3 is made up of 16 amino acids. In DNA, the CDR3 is TGTGCCAGCAGCCGTCAGAGCACAGGCTCTGGAAACACCATATATTTT. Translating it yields CASSRQSTGSGNTIYF.

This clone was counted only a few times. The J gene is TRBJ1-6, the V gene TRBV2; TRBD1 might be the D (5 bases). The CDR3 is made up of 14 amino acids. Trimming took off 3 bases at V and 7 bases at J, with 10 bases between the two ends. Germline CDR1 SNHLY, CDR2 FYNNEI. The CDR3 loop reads CASSEGPRNSPLHF. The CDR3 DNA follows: TGTGCCAGCAGTGAGGGGCCGAGGAATTCACCCCTCCACTTT.

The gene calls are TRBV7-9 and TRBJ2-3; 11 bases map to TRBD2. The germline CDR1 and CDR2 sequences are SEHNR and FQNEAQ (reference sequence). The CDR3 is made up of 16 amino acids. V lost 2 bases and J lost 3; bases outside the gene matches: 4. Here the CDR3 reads CASSLNSGGATDTQYF. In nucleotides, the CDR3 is TGTGCCAGCAGCTTAAATAGCGGGGGGGCGACAGATACGCAGTATTTT.

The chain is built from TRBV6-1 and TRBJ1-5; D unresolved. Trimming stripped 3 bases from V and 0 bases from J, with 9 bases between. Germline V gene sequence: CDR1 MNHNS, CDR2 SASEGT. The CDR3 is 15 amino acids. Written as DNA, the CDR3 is TGTGCCAGCAGTGATCGGGTATATAGCAATCAGCCCCAGCATTTT. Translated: CASSDRVYSNQPQHF.

The CDR3: CASSQQTRTAYNSPLHF. The CDR3 DNA follows: TGCGCCAGCAGCCAACAAACCCGGACAGCCTATAATTCACCCCTCCACTTT. The chain couples TRBV4-1 to TRBJ1-6; perhaps TRBD1 as D (6 bases). V gave up 2 bases and J gave up 2 bases, with 13 bases separating them. CDR3 length: 17 amino acids. Germline-derived CDR1 and CDR2 are MGHRA and YSYEKL.

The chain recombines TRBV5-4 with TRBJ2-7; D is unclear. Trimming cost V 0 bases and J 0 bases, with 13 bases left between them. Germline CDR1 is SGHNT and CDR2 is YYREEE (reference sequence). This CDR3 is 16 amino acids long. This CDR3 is CASSLVSTKSSYEQYF. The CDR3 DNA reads TGTGCCAGCAGCTTGGTTAGCACGAAAAGCTCCTACGAGCAGTACTTC.

CDR3 DNA sequence: TGCGCCAGCTTTACCGGGACAGGGACCTACGAGCAGTACTTC. Protein sequence: CASFTGTGTYEQYF. The chain uses TRBV10-1 and TRBJ2-7, with TRBD1 matching 9 bases. This CDR3 has 14 residues. Looked up from germline, CDR1 is WNHNN and CDR2 is SYGVQD (reference sequence). J lost 2 bases, V lost 8 bases, and 7 bases had no gene match.

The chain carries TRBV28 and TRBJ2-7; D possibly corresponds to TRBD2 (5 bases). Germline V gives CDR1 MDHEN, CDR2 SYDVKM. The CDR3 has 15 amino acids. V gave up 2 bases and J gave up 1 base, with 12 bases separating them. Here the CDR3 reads CASSLAGVFSYEQYF. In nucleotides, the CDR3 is TGTGCCAGCAGTTTAGCCGGGGTTTTTTCCTACGAGCAGTACTTC.

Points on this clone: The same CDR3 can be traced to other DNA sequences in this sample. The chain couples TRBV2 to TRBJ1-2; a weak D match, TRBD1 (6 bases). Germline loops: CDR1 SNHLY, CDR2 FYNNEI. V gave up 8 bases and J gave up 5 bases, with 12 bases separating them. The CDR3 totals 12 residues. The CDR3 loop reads CASRTDSYGYTF. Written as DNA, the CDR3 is TGTGCCAGCCGGACAGACTCATATGGCTACACCTTC.

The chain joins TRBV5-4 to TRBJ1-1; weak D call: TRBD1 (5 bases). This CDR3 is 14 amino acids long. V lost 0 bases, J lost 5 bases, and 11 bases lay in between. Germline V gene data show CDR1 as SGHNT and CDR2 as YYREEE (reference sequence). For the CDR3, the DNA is TGTGCCAGCAGCTTGGAGGGGACTCGGACTGAAGCTTTCTTT. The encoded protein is CASSLEGTRTEAFF.

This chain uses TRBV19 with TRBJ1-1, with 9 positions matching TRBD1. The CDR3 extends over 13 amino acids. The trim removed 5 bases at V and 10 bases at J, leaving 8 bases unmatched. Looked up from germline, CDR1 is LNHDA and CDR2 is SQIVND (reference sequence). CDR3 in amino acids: CASSQQGATVAFF. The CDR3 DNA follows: TGTGCCAGTAGTCAACAGGGGGCAACAGTAGCTTTCTTT. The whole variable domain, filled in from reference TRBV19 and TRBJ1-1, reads DGGITQSPKYLFRKEGQNVTLSCEQNLNHDAMYWYRQDPGQGLRLIYYSQIVNDFQKGDIAEGYSVSREKKESFPLTVTSAQKNPTAFYLCASSQQGATVAFFGQGTRLTVV.

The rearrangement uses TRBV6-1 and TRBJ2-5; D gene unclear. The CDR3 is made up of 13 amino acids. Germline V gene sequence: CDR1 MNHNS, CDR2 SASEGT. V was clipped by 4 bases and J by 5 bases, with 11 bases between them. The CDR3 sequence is CASSVFLAETQYF. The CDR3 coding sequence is TGTGCCAGCAGTGTATTTCTCGCGGAGACCCAGTACTTC.

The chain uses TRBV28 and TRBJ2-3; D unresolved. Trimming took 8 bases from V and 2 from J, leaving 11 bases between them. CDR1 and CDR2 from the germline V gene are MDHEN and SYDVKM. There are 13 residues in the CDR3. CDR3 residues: CASLPRVTDTQYF. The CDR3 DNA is TGTGCCAGCCTTCCCCGGGTCACAGATACGCAGTATTTT.

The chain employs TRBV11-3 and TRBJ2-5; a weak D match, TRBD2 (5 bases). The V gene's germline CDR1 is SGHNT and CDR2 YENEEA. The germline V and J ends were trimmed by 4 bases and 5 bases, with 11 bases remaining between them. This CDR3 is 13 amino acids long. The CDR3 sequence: CASSSGSSETQYF. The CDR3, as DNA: TGTGCCAGCAGCTCTGGGAGTTCGGAGACCCAGTACTTC.

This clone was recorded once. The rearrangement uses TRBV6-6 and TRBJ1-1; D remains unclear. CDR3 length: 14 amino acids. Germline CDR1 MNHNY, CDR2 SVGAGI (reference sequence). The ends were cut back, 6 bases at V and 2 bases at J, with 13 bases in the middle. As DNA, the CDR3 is TGTGCCAGCAGCTCCCAGATGTCAAACACTGAAGCTTTCTTT. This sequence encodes CASSSQMSNTEAFF.

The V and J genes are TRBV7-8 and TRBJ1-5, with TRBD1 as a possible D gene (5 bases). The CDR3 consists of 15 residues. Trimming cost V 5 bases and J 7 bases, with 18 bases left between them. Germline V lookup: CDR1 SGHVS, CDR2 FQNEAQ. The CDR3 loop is CASSPVEGVSQPQHF. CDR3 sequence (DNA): TGTGCCAGCAGCCCCGTAGAAGGGGTAAGCCAGCCCCAGCATTTT.

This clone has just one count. The CDR3 DNA reads TGCGCCAGCAGCACCCTCTCGGGGAGCACTGAAGCTTTCTTT. It is translated as CASSTLSGSTEAFF. The chain is built from TRBV5-1 and TRBJ1-1, with D unclear. Germline V CDR1 and CDR2: SGHRS, YFSETQ. The CDR3 is 14 residues long. Trimming removed 4 bases at V and 4 bases at J, with 14 bases between.

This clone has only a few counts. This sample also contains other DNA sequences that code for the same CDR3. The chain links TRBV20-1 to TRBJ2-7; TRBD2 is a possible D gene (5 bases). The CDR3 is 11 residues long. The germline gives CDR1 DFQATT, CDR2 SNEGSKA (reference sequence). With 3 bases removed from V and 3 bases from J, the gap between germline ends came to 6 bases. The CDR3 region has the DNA TGCAGTGCTAGCCGGGACTACGAGCAGTACTTC. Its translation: CSASRDYEQYF.

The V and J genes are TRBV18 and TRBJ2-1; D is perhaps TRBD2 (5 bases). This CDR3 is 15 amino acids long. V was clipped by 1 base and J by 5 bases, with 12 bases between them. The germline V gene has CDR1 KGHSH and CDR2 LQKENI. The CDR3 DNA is TGTGCCAGCTCACCACAGGCGGGCCTCAACAATGAGCAGTTCTTC. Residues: CASSPQAGLNNEQFF.

The CDR3, as DNA: TGTGCCAGCAGTGAAGGCCCAACCGGTGGAAACACCATATATTTT. Its protein product is CASSEGPTGGNTIYF. The chain couples TRBV6-1 to TRBJ1-3, with unresolved D. This CDR3 region has 15 residues. V gave up 1 base and J gave up 3 bases, with 10 bases separating them. Germline-derived CDR1 and CDR2 are MNHNS and SASEGT.

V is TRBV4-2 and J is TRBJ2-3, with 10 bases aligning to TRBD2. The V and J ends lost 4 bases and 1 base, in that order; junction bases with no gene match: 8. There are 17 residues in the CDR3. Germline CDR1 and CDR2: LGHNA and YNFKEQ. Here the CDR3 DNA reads TGTGCCAGCAGCCGAGTTCCAAGCGGGGGGGGCACAGATACGCAGTATTTT. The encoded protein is CASSRVPSGGGTDTQYF.

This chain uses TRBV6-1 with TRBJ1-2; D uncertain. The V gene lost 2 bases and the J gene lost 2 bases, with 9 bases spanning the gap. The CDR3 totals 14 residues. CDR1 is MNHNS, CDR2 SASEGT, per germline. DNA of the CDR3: TGTGCCAGCAGTGAATGGGCCAGAAACTATGGCTACACCTTC. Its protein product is CASSEWARNYGYTF.

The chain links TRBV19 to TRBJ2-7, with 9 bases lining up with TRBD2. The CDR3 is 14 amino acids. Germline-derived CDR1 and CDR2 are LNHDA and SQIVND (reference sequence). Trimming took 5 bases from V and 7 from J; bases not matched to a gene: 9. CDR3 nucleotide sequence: TGTGCCAGTAGTGAGCTAGCGGGGACGGGGGAGCAGTACTTC. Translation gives CASSELAGTGEQYF.

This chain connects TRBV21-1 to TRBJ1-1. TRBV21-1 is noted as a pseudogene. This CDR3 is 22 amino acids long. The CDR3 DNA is TGTGCCAGCAGCAAACACCAGGGCGTCGGGGGGTTGGGGGGGGGACGGAACACTGAAGCTTTCTTT. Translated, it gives CASSKHQGVGGLGGGRNTEAFF.